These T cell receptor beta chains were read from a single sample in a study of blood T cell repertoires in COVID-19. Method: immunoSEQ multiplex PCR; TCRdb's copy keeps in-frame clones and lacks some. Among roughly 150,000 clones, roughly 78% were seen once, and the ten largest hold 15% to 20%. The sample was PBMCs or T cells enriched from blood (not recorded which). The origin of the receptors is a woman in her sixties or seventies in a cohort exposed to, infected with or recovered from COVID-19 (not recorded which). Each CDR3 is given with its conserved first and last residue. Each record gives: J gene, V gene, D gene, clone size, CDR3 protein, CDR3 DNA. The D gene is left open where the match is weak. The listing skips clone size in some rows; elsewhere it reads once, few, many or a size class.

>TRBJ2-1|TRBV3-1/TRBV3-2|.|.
CASSQDGRRPYNEQFF
TGTGCCAGCAGCCAAGATGGCCGGAGACCCTACAATGAGCAGTTCTTC
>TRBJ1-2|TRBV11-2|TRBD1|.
CASSSTGGSGYTF
TGTGCCAGCAGCTCAACAGGGGGCAGTGGCTACACCTTC
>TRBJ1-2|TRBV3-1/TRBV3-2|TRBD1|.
CASSQDDRGYGYTF
TGTGCCAGCAGCCAGGACGACAGGGGCTATGGCTACACCTTC
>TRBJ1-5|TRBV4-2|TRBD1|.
CASSRERNRGRSDNQPQHF
TGTGCCAGCAGCCGAGAAAGAAACAGGGGACGGAGTGACAATCAGCCCCAGCATTTT
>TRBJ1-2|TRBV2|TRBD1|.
CASSLQGAGYTF
TGTGCCAGCAGTTTACAGGGGGCCGGCTACACCTTC
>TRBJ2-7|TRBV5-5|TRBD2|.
CASSFAYGGLSYEQYF
TGTGCCAGCAGCTTTGCCTATGGGGGACTATCCTACGAGCAGTACTTC
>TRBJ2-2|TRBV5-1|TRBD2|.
CASSLLGLASTGELFF
TGCGCCAGCAGCTTGTTGGGACTAGCGAGCACCGGGGAGCTGTTTTTT
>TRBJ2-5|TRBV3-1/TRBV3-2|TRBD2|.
CASSPRPGLAVPKETQYF
TGTGCCAGCAGCCCAAGGCCGGGACTAGCGGTTCCTAAAGAGACCCAGTACTTC
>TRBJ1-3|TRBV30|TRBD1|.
CAWRIGQGPGDTIYF
TGTGCCTGGAGGATTGGACAGGGACCGGGAGACACCATATATTTT
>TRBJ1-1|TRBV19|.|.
CASSQDTGVQAFF
TGTGCCAGTAGTCAGGACACCGGAGTACAAGCTTTCTTT
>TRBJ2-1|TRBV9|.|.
CASSVGSNTYNEQFF
TGTGCCAGCAGCGTAGGGAGTAACACCTACAATGAGCAGTTCTTC
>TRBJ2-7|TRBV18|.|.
CASSPSRQYEQYF
TGTGCCAGCTCACCATCCCGACAGTACGAGCAGTACTTC
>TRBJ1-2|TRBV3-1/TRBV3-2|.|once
CASSQDVRVSGYTF
TGTGCCAGCAGCCAAGACGTCCGGGTCAGTGGCTACACCTTC
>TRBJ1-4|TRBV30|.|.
CAWSAQGRIIEKLFF
TGTGCCTGGAGTGCCCAGGGGAGAATAATTGAAAAACTGTTTTTT
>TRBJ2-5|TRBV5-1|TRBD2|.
CASKGTSGTTGGWAQYF
TGCGCCAGCAAGGGGACTAGCGGTACCACGGGGGGTTGGGCCCAGTACTTC
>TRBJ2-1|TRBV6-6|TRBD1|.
CASSPYSSGGISNEQFF
TGTGCCAGCAGTCCCTACAGTTCAGGGGGCATATCGAATGAGCAGTTCTTC
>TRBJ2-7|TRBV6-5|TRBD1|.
CASSPTGTGDYEQYF
TGTGCCAGCAGTCCCACCGGGACAGGGGACTACGAGCAGTACTTC
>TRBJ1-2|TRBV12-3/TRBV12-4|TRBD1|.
CASTKDRGYGYTF
TGTGCCAGCACCAAGGACAGGGGATATGGCTACACCTTC
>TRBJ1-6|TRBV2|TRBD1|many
CASRGQGQSSPLHF
TGTGCCAGCAGGGGACAGGGGCAGTCTTCACCCCTCCACTTT
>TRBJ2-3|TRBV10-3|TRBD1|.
CATGGGDTQYF
TGTGCCACAGGGGGCGGAGATACGCAGTATTTT
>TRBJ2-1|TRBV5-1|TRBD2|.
CASSLGEGTSGRRNEQFF
TGCGCCAGCAGCTTGGGCGAAGGAACTAGCGGGAGAAGGAATGAGCAGTTCTTC
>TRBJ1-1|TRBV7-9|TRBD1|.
CASSLGDRVNTEAFF
TGTGCCAGCAGCTTGGGGGACAGGGTGAACACTGAAGCTTTCTTT
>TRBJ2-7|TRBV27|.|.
CASSLYGYEQYF
TGTGCCAGCAGTTTATACGGTTACGAGCAGTACTTC
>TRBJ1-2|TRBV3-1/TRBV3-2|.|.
CASSQLGGGSGYGYTF
TGTGCCAGCAGCCAGTTAGGGGGGGGCAGTGGCTATGGCTACACCTTC
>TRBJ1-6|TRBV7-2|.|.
CASSPRGTRDNSPLHF
TGTGCCAGCAGCCCCAGGGGTACTCGAGATAATTCACCCCTCCACTTT